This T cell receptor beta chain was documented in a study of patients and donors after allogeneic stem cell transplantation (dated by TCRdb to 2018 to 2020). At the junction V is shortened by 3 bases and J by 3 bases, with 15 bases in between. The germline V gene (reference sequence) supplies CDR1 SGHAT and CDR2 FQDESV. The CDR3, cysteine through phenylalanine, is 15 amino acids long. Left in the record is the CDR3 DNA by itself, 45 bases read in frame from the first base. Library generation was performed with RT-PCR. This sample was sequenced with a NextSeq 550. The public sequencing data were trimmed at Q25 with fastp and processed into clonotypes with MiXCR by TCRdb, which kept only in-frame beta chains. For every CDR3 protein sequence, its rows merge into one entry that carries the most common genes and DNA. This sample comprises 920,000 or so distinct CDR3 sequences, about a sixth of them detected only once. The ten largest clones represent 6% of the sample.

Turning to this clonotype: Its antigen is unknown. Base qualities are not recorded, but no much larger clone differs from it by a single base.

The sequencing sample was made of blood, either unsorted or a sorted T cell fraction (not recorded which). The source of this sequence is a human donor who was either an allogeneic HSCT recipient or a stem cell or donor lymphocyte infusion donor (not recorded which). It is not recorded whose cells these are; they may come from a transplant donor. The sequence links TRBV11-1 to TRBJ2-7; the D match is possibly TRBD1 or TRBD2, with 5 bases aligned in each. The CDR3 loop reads CASSFSGRMIYEQYF. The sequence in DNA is TGTGCCAGCAGCTTCTCGGGACGGATGATCTACGAGCAGTACTTC.